A selection of T cell receptor beta chains follows, all from one sample in a study of STAT3 mutations in large granular lymphocyte leukemia. Libraries were prepared by immunoSEQ multiplex PCR; TCRdb keeps only in-frame clonotypes and omits some of them. The repertoire has about 42,000 clones, about three quarters of them found once; the top ten carry around 0.39%. The sequencing sample was made of PBMCs. These receptors all come from a human donor with T large granular lymphocyte leukemia. Some clones in this sample may be carry-over from other donors' samples. CDR3s include the opening cysteine and the closing phenylalanine or tryptophan. The D gene is left open where the match is weak.

d_gene	v_gene	j_gene	CDR3aa
TRBD1	TRBV9	TRBJ1-3	CASSRGQAGNTIYF
TRBD2	TRBV9	TRBJ2-1	CASSVASLAGGLNNEQFF
-	TRBV28	TRBJ1-1	CASSAAESGPEAFF
TRBD1	TRBV13	TRBJ2-3	CASSRGQGADTQYF
-	TRBV18	TRBJ1-3	CASSPRNFPGVNSGNTIYF
TRBD2	TRBV9	TRBJ2-7	CASSVAGGGAYEQYF
TRBD1	TRBV28	TRBJ1-5	CASSLSTGGTQPQHF
-	TRBV7-2	TRBJ2-5	CASSLPLGKPQETQYF
-	TRBV5-1	TRBJ2-1	CASSGRVGDEQFF
TRBD1	TRBV7-9	TRBJ1-3	CASSLGPTGTGGNTIYF
TRBD1	TRBV30	TRBJ1-6	CAWTSGQGRRSPLHF
-	TRBV30	TRBJ2-2	CAWSLDTRLTGELFF
-	TRBV5-6	TRBJ1-6	CASSLGGYSPLHF
TRBD2	TRBV10-2	TRBJ2-2	CASSEGRGGRTGELFF
-	TRBV4-2	TRBJ2-2	CASSLITGNTGELFF
-	TRBV6-5	TRBJ1-2	CASSYSKVDNYGYTF
TRBD2	TRBV19	TRBJ2-3	CASSIGPSGGDINTQYF
-	TRBV9	TRBJ1-5	CASSVGQGINQPQHF
-	TRBV19	TRBJ1-2	CASTTSYNYGYTF
-	TRBV18	TRBJ1-2	CASSPRREDGYTF
-	TRBV5-6	TRBJ1-6	CASSTGQLANSPLHF
TRBD1	TRBV9	TRBJ2-2	CASSVAGTGALNTGELFF
-	TRBV14	TRBJ2-6	CASSYTGSGANVLTF
-	TRBV19	TRBJ1-5	CASSKTLAQQPQHF
-	TRBV11-2	TRBJ2-5	CASSPIINPGETQETQYF
-	TRBV2	TRBJ1-5	CASSGVRQPQHF
-	TRBV7-7	TRBJ2-3	CASRRTAEGDTQYF
-	TRBV18	TRBJ2-3	CASSPELADTQYF
-	TRBV27	TRBJ1-1	CATQRGFGMNTEAFF
TRBD2	TRBV5-4	TRBJ2-1	CASSLARGGSYNEQFF
TRBD1	TRBV18	TRBJ1-4	CASSPWRSSGQGNEKLFF
-	TRBV27	TRBJ1-6	CASSSPGYNSPLHF
-	TRBV10-2	TRBJ1-1	CASSRSLNTEAFF
TRBD1	TRBV30	TRBJ1-1	CAFGTGLNTEAFF
-	TRBV18	TRBJ1-1	CASSPSATRNTEAFF
TRBD2	TRBV6-1	TRBJ2-3	CASSERTSGFFSPYTQYF
-	TRBV30	TRBJ2-2	CARGGENRAGELFF
-	TRBV6-5	TRBJ1-2	CASSYSEVRFGGYTF
TRBD2	TRBV5-1	TRBJ2-3	CASSFSGTSGGARDTQYF
-	TRBV28	TRBJ1-1	CASSSPGALTEAFF
-	TRBV6-6	TRBJ2-1	CASTSQQGYYNEQFF
-	TRBV6-6	TRBJ1-1	CASRPFRGPGAEAFF
-	TRBV19	TRBJ1-5	CASSIDRTLNQPQHF
TRBD1	TRBV25-1	TRBJ2-3	CASSESMGQFSDTQYF
-	TRBV5-1	TRBJ2-6	CASSDRSGANVLTF
-	TRBV10-3	TRBJ1-4	CAISGDLNEKLFF
-	TRBV6-6	TRBJ1-1	CASSYEWDTEAFF
-	TRBV28	TRBJ1-1	CASAPGAMNTEAFF
TRBD2	TRBV7-8	TRBJ2-2	CASSPRASGGRPGELFF
-	TRBV9	TRBJ1-3	CASSLQGNTIYF
TRBD2	TRBV9	TRBJ2-1	CASTVGLAQYNEQFF
-	TRBV5-4	TRBJ1-6	CASSLAGDPALHF
TRBD1	TRBV5-1	TRBJ2-2	CASSSRDRPNTGELFF
TRBD1	TRBV10-3	TRBJ1-1	CATTGSLGQGAEAFF
-	TRBV5-1	TRBJ2-1	CASGHPGPRIYNEQFF
-	TRBV27	TRBJ1-5	CASSLSFTGRASMGNQPQHF
-	TRBV28	TRBJ1-2	CASSLDWEHGYTF